This TCR beta chain originates from a study of a mutant IDH1 vaccine in newly diagnosed glioma. Study outcomes and limitations: Among patients, around 93% showed immune responses induced by the vaccine.

A note on this clone: No antigen is known for it.

Stated time point: week 47, end of study. It was 300 ug of mutant IDH1 20-mer peptide that made up each vaccine dose, given with topical imiquimod. Profiling relied on immunoSEQ multiplex PCR, and the TCRdb table lists in-frame clones only, not all of them. The table lists 45,000 to 65,000 clones, approximately 65% of them singletons, with about 4.8% in the top ten. The CDR3 has 11 amino acids. CDR1 is SGHAT and CDR2 is FQNNGV in the germline V gene. The V end lost 5 bases, the J end lost 5 bases, and 7 bases lay between the germline ends. Sequencing used peripheral blood mononuclear cells (PBMCs), obtained from a glioma patient whose treatment included an IDH1 peptide vaccine. J is TRBJ2-7 and V is TRBV11-2, with D unclear. This sequence was found in a man aged 35-49 years with glioma. Some clones in this sample may be carry-over from other donors' samples. The CDR3 reads CASSLNHEQYF. For the CDR3, the DNA is TGTGCCAGCAGCCTGAATCACGAGCAGTACTTC.